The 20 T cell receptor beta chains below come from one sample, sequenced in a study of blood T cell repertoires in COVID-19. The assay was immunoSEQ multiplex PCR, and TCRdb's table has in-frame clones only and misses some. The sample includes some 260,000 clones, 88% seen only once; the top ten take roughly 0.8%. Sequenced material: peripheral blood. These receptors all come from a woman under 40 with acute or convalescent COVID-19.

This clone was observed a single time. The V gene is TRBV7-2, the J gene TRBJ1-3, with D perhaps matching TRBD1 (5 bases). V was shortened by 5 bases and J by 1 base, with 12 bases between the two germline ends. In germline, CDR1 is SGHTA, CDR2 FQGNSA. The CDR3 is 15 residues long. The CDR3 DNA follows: TGTGCCAGCAGCCCCCGACGGGGGTCTGGAAACACCATATATTTT. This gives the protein CASSPRRGSGNTIYF.

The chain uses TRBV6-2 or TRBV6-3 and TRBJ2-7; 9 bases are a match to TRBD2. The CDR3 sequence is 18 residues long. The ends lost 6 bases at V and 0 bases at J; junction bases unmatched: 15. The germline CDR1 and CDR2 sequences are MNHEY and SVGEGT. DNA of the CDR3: TGTGCCAGCAGCCAAAGGCTAGCGGGAAGCTCGAGCTCCTACGAGCAGTACTTC. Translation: CASSQRLAGSSSSYEQYF.

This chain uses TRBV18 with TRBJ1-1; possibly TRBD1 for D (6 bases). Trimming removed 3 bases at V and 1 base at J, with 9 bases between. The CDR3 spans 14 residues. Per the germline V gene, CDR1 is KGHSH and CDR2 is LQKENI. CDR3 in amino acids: CASSPDSQNTEAFF. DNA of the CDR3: TGTGCCAGCTCACCGGACAGCCAGAACACTGAAGCTTTCTTT.

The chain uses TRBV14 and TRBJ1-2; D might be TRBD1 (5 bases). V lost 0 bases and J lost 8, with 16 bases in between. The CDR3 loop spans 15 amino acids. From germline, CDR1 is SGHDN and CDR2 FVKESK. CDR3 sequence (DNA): TGTGCCAGCAGCCAAGATTGGACACAAAATACGGGCTACACCTTC. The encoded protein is CASSQDWTQNTGYTF.

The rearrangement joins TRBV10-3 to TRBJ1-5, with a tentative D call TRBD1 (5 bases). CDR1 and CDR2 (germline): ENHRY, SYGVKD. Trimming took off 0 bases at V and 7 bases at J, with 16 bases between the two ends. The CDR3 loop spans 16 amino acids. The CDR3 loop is CAISESKQGGRQPQHF. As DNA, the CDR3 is TGTGCCATCAGTGAGTCGAAGCAGGGAGGACGGCAGCCCCAGCATTTT.

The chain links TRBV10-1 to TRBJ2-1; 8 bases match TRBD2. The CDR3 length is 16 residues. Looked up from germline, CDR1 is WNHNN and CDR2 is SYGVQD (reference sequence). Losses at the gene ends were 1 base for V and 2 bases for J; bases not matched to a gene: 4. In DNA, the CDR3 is TGCGCCAGCAGTGAGTTAGCGGGATTCACCTACAATGAGCAGTTCTTC. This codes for CASSELAGFTYNEQFF.

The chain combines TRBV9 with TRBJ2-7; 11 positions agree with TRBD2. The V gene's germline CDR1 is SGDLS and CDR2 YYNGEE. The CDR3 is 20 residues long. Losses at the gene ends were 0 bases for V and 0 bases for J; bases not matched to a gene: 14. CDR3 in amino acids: CASSVGEGTPTSGNSYEQYF. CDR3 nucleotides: TGTGCCAGCAGCGTAGGCGAGGGGACCCCGACTAGCGGGAACTCCTACGAGCAGTACTTC.

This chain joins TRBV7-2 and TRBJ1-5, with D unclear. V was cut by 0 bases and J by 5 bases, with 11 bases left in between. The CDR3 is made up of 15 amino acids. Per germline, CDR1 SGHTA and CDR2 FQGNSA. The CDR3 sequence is CASSLAGQSHQPQHF. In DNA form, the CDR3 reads TGTGCCAGCAGCTTAGCGGGCCAGAGCCATCAGCCCCAGCATTTT. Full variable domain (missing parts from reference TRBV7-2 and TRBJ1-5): GAGVSQSPSNKVTEKGKDVELRCDPISGHTALYWYRQSLGQGLEFLIYFQGNSAPDKSGLPSDRFSAERTGGSVSTLTIQRTQQEDSAVYLCASSLAGQSHQPQHFGDGTRLSIL.

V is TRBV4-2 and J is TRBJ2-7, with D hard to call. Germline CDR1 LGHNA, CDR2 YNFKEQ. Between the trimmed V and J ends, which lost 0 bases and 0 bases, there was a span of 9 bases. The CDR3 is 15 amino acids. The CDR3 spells CASSQEQKRSYEQYF. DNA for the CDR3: TGTGCCAGCAGCCAAGAACAGAAACGCTCCTACGAGCAGTACTTC.

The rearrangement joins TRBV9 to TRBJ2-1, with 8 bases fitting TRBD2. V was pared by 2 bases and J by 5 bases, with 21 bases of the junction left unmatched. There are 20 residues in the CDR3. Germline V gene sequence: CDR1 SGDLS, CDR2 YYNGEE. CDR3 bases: TGTGCCAGCAGCGTTATTCCCACAGGGTGGACTAGCAGTGGGAACAATGAGCAGTTCTTC. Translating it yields CASSVIPTGWTSSGNNEQFF.

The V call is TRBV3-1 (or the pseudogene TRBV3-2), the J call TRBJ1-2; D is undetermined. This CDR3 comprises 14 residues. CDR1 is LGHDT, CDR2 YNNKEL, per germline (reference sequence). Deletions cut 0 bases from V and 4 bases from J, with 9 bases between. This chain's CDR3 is CASSQDPGVYGYTF. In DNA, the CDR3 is TGTGCCAGCAGCCAAGATCCAGGCGTCTATGGCTACACCTTC.

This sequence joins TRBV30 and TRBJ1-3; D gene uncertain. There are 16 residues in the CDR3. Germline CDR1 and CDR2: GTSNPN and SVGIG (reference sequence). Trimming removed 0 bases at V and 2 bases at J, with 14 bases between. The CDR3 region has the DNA TGTGCCTGGAGTGTTTATCCGGGAGTAACTGGAAACACCATATATTTT. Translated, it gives CAWSVYPGVTGNTIYF. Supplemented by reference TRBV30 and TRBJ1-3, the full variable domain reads SQTIHQWPATLVQPVGSPLSLECTVEGTSNPNLYWYRQAAGRGLQLLFYSVGIGQISSEVPQNLSASRPQDRQFILSSKKLLLSDSGFYLCAWSVYPGVTGNTIYFGEGSWLTVV.

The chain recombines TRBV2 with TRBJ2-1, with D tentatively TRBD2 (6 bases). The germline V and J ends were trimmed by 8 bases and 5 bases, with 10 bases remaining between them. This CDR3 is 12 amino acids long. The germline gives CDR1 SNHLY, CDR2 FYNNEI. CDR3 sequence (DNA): TGTGCCAGCTTAAGGACTAACAATGAGCAGTTCTTC. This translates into CASLRTNNEQFF. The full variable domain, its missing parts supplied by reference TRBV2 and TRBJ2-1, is EPEVTQTPSHQVTQMGQEVILRCVPISNHLYFYWYRQILGQKVEFLVSFYNNEISEKSEIFDDQFSVERPDGSNFTLKIRSTKLEDSAMYFCASLRTNNEQFFGPGTRLTVL.

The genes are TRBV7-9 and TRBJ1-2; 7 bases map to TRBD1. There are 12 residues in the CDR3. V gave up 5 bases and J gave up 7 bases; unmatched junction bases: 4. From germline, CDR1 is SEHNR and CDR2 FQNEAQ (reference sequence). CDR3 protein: CASSQDRSGYTF. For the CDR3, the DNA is TGTGCCAGCAGCCAGGACAGGTCTGGCTACACCTTC.

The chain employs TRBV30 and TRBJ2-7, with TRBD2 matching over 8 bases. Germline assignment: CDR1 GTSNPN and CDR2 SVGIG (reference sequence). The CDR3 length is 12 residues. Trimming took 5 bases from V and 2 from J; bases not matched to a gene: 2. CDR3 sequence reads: CAWVAGPYEQYF. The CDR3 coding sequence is TGTGCCTGGGTAGCGGGACCCTACGAGCAGTACTTC.

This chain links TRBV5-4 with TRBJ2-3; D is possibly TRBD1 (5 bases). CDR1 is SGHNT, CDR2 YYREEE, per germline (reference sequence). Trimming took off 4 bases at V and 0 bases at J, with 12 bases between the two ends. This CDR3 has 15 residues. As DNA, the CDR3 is TGTGCCAGCAGCCTGGGGCGGAGTAGCACAGATACGCAGTATTTT. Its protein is CASSLGRSSTDTQYF.

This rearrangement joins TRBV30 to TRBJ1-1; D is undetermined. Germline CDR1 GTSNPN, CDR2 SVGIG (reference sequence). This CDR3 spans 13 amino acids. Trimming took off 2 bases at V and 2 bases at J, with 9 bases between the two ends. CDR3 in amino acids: CAWSKIRNTEAFF. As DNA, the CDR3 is TGTGCCTGGAGTAAGATTAGAAACACTGAAGCTTTCTTT.

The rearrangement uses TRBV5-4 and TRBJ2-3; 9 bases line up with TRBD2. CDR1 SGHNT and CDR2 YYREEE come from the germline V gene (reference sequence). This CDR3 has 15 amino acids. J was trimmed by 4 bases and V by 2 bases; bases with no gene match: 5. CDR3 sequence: CASSFSGSFADTQYF. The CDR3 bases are TGTGCCAGCAGCTTTAGCGGGAGTTTCGCAGATACGCAGTATTTT.

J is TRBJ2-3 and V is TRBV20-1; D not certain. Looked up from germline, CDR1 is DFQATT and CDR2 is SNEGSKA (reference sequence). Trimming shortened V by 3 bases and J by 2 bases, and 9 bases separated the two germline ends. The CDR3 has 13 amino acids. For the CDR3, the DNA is TGCAGTGCTAGTGATCTAGTCACAGATACGCAGTATTTT. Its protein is CSASDLVTDTQYF.

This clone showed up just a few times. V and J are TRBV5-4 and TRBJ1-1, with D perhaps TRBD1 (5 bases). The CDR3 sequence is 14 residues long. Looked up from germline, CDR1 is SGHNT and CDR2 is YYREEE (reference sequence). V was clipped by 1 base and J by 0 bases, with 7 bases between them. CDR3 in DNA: TGTGCCAGCAGCTTGACGGGGGTGAACACTGAAGCTTTCTTT. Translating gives CASSLTGVNTEAFF.